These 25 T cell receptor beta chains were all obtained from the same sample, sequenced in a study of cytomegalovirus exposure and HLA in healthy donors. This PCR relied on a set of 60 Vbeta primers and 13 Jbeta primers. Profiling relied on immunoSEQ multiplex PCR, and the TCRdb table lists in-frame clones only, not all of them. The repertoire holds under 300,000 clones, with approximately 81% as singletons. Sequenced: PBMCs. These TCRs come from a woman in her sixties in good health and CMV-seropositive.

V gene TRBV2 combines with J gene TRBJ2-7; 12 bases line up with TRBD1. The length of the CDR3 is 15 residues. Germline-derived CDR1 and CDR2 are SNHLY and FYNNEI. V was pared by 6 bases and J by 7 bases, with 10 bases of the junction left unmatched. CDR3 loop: CASSRDRGPGWEQYF. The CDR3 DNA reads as TGTGCCAGCAGCCGGGACAGGGGGCCCGGGTGGGAGCAGTACTTC.

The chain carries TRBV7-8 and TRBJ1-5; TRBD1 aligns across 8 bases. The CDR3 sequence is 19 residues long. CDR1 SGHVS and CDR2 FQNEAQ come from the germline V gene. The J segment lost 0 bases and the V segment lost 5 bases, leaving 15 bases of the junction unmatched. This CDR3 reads CASSLVTGTGAYSNQPQHF. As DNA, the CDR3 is TGTGCCAGCAGCCTAGTAACCGGGACAGGCGCTTATAGCAATCAGCCCCAGCATTTT. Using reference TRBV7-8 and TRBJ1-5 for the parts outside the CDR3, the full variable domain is GAGVSQSPRYKVAKRGQDVALRCDPISGHVSLFWYQQALGQGPEFLTYFQNEAQLDKSGLPSDRFFAERPEGSVSTLKIQRTQQEDSAVYLCASSLVTGTGAYSNQPQHFGDGTRLSIL.

Written as DNA, the CDR3 is TGTGCCAGCAGTGCGTCACCGACTAGCACAGATACGCAGTATTTT. Residues: CASSASPTSTDTQYF. The chain is built from TRBV6-1 and TRBJ2-3, with D uncertain. The V gene's germline CDR1 is MNHNS and CDR2 SASEGT. Trimming shortened V by 4 bases and J by 0 bases, and 11 bases separated the two germline ends. The CDR3 length is 15 residues.

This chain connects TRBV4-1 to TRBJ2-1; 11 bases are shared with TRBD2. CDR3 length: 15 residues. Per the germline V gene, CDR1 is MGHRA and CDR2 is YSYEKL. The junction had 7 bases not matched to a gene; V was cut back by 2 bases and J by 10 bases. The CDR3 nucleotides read TGCGCCAGCAGCCAACCAACTAGCGGGAGACGCGAGCAGTTCTTC. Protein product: CASSQPTSGRREQFF.

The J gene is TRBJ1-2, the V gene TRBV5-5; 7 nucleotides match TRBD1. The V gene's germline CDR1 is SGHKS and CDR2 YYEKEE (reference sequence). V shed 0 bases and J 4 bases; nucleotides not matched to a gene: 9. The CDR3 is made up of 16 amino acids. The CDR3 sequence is CASSLGGGSHPYGYTF. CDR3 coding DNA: TGTGCCAGCAGCTTGGGAGGGGGCTCACATCCCTATGGCTACACCTTC. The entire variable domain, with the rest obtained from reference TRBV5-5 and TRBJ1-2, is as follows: DAGVTQSPTHLIKTRGQQVTLRCSPISGHKSVSWYQQVLGQGPQFIFQYYEKEERGRGNFPDRFSARQFPNYSSELNVNALLLGDSALYLCASSLGGGSHPYGYTFGSGTRLTVV.

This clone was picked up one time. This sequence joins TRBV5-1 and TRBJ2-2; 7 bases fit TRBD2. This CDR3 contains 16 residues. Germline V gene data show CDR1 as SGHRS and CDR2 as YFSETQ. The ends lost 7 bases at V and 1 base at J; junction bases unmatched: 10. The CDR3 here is CASSPSSGRNTGELFF. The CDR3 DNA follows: TGCGCCAGCTCCCCTTCTAGCGGACGGAACACCGGGGAGCTGTTTTTT.

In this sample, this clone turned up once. CDR3 bases: TGTGCCAGCAGTGGTTTGGCGGATGGCACCGGGGAGCTGTTTTTT. Translating it yields CASSGLADGTGELFF. This chain uses TRBV2 with TRBJ2-2; D remains ambiguous. V was cut by 4 bases and J by 4 bases, with 13 bases left in between. The CDR3 length is 15 residues. Germline assignment: CDR1 SNHLY and CDR2 FYNNEI.

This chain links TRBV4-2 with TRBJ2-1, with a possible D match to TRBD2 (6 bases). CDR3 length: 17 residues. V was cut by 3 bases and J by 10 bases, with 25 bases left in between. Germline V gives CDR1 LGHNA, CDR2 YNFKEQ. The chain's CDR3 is CASSHDPGRKGLGEQFF. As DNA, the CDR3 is TGTGCCAGCAGCCACGACCCCGGGAGAAAGGGTCTGGGGGAGCAGTTCTTC.

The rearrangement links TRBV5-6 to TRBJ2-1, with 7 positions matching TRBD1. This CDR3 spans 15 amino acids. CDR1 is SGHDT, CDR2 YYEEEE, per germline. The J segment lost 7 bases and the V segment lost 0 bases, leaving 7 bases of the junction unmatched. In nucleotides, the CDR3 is TGTGCCAGCAGCTTGGGACGCAGGGGGTGGAATGAGCAGTTCTTC. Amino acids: CASSLGRRGWNEQFF.

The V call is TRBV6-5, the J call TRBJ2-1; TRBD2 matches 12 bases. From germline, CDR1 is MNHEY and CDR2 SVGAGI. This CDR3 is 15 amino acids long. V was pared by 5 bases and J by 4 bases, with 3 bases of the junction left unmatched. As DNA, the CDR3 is TGTGCCAGCAGTGCAACTAGCGGGAGGTACAATGAGCAGTTCTTC. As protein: CASSATSGRYNEQFF.

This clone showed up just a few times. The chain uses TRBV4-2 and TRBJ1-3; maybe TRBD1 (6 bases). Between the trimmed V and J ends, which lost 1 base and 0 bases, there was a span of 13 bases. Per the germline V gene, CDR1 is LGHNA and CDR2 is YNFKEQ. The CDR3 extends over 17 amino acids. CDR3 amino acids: CASSQGVSRGSGNTIYF. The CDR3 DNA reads TGTGCCAGCAGCCAAGGAGTTTCCAGGGGCTCTGGAAACACCATATATTTT.

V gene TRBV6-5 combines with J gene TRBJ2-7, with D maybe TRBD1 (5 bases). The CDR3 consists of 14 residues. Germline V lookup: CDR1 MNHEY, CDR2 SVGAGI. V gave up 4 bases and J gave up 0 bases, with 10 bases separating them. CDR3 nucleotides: TGTGCCAGCAGTTTCGTCCAGGGCTCCTACGAGCAGTACTTC. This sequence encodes CASSFVQGSYEQYF.

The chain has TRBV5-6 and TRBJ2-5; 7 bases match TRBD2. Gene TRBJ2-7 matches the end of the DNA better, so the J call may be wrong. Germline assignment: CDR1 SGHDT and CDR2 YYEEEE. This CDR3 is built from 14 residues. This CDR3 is CASSLTSVSYEQYF. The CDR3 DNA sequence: TGTGCCAGCAGCTTGACTAGCGTCTCGTACGAGCAGTACTTC.

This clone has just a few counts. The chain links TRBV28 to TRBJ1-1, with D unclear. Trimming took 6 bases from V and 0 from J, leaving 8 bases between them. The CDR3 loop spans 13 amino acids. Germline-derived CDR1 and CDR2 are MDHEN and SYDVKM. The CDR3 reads CASRPELNTEAFF. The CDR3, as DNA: TGTGCCAGCAGGCCAGAACTGAACACTGAAGCTTTCTTT.

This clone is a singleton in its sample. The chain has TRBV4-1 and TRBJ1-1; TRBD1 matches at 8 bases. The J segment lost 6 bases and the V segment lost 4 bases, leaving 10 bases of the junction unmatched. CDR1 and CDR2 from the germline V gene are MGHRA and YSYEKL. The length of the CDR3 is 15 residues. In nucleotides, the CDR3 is TGCGCCAGCAGCCGATCGGGACAGGTAAACGCTGAAGCTTTCTTT. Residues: CASSRSGQVNAEAFF.

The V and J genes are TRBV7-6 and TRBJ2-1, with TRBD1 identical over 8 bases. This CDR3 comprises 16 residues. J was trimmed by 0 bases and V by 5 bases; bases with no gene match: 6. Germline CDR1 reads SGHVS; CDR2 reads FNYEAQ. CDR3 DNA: TGTGCCAGCAGCCCGACAGGGGCGACCTCCTACAATGAGCAGTTCTTC. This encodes CASSPTGATSYNEQFF. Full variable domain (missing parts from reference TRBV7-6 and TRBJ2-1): GAGVSQSPRYKVTKRGQDVALRCDPISGHVSLYWYRQALGQGPEFLTYFNYEAQQDKSGLPNDRFSAERPEGSISTLTIQRTEQRDSAMYRCASSPTGATSYNEQFFGPGTRLTVL.

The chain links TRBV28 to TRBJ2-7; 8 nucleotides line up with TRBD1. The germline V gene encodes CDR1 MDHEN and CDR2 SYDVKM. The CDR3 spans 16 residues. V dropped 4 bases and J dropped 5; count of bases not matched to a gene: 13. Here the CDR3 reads CASSYRGTGGWHEQYF. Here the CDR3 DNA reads TGTGCCAGCAGTTATAGGGGAACAGGGGGTTGGCACGAGCAGTACTTC. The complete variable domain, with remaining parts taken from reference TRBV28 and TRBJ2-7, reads DVKVTQSSRYLVKRTGEKVFLECVQDMDHENMFWYRQDPGLGLRLIYFSYDVKMKEKGDIPEGYSVSREKKERFSLILESASTNQTSMYLCASSYRGTGGWHEQYFGPGTRLTVT.

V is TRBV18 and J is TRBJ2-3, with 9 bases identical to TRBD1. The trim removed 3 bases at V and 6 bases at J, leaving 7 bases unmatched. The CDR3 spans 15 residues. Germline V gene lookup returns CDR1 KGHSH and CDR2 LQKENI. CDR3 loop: CASSPAGTGYDTQYF. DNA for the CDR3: TGTGCCAGCTCACCGGCTGGGACAGGGTACGATACGCAGTATTTT.

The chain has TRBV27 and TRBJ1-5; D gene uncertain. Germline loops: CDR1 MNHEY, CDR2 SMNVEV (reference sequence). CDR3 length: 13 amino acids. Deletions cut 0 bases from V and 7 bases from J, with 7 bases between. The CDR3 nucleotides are TGTGCCAGCAGTTTATCGAGGCAGCAGCCCCAGCATTTT. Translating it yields CASSLSRQQPQHF.

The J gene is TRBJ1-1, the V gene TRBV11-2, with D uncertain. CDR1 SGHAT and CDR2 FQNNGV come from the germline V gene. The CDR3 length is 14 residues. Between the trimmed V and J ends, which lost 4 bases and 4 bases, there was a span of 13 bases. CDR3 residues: CASSSGLVGTEAFF. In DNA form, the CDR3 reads TGTGCCAGCAGCTCAGGATTGGTCGGCACTGAAGCTTTCTTT.

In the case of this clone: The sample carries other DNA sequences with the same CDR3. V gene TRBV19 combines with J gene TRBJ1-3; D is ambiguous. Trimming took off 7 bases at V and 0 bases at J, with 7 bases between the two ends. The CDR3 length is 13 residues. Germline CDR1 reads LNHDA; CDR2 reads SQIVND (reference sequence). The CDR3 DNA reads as TGTGCCAGTACAAGGAGCTCTGGAAACACCATATATTTT. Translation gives CASTRSSGNTIYF.

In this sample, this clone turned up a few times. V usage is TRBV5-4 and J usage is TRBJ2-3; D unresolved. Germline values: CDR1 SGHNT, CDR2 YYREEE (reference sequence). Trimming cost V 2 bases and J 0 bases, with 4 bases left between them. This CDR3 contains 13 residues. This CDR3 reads CASSLRSTDTQYF. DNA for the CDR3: TGTGCCAGCAGCTTACGGAGCACAGATACGCAGTATTTT.

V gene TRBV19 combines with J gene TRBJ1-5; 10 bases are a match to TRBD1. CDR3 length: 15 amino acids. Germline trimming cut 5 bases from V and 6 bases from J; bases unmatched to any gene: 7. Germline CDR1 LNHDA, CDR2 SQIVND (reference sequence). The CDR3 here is CASSPDRGKFQPQHF. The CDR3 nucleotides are TGTGCCAGTAGTCCGGACAGGGGGAAATTTCAGCCCCAGCATTTT. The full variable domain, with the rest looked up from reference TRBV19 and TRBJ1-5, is DGGITQSPKYLFRKEGQNVTLSCEQNLNHDAMYWYRQDPGQGLRLIYYSQIVNDFQKGDIAEGYSVSREKKESFPLTVTSAQKNPTAFYLCASSPDRGKFQPQHFGDGTRLSIL.

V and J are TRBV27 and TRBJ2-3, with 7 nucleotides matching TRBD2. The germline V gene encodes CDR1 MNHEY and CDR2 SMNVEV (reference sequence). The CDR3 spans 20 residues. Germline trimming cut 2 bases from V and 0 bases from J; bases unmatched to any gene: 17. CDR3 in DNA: TGTGCCAGCAGTTTAGGCAAGCGGGGAGTAACTTCTCTAAGCACAGATACGCAGTATTTT. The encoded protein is CASSLGKRGVTSLSTDTQYF.

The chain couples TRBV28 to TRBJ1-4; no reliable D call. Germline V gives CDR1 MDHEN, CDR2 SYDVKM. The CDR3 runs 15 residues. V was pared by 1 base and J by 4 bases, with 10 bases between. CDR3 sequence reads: CASSLLVRSNEKLFF. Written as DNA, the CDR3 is TGTGCCAGCAGTTTATTGGTTCGGAGTAATGAAAAACTGTTTTTT. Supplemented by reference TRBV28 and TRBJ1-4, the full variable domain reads DVKVTQSSRYLVKRTGEKVFLECVQDMDHENMFWYRQDPGLGLRLIYFSYDVKMKEKGDIPEGYSVSREKKERFSLILESASTNQTSMYLCASSLLVRSNEKLFFGSGTQLSVL.